Reported below is one T cell receptor (beta chain). There is no known antigen for this receptor. There are no base qualities to consult, and no much larger clone falls within one base. This sample was included in a study of shared clonotypes between healthy human individuals (dated by TCRdb to between 2020 and 2021). Background for the entire study: The cohort included three men and a couple of women between 18 and 49 years of age. For each donor, three plates each were used for CD4 naive and CD4 memory, two plates were used for CD8 naive, and one plate was used for CD8 memory. To estimate repertoire size and how much clonotypes are shared between individuals, the study performed deep sequencing of blood TCR repertoires from roughly five healthy adults. Different laboratories and diverse techniques were used to prepare libraries and sequence TCR repertoires, to increase sequencing depth and limit assay-specific biases. Per donor, leukapheresis produced somewhere between about 0.85 and 9.5 billion PBMCs.

The germline V gene specifies SNHLY as CDR1 and FYNNEI as CDR2. The CDR3 has 11 amino acids, counting the end cysteine and phenylalanine. CDR3 DNA is the only sequence kept; it has 33 bases, read in frame from the first base. At the junction V is shortened by 7 bases and J by 7 bases, with 10 bases in between. The paper's findings and limits, for the study overall: Across a handful of donors, approximately 5% of naive CD4, approximately 4% of naive CD8, approximately 2.5% of memory CD4, and approximately 0.42% of memory CD8 clonotypes were shared. Because the study included only a small number of donors, the genetic and exposure-history diversity represented was limited. Sampling was restricted to blood, and TCR repertoires in tissue are likely to differ from TCR repertoires in blood. Even with the large sequencing depth, rarefaction of the sorted-subset datasets indicated that sequencing was incomplete. Naive subsets generally had larger estimated clonotype richness than memory subsets. Pairwise subsampling indicated that sequencing depth was expected to affect the degree of clonotype sharing among donors. Clonotypes shared by all four sorted-subset donors showed higher generation probabilities than non-shared clonotypes.

The donors were healthy, HIV-negative adults who had no recently reported acute infections or vaccinations. Only Caucasian adults living in Nashville, Tennessee, USA were represented among the donors. CD4+ T cells were enriched by magnetic negative selection; naive cells were then positively selected on CD45RA, and the negative fraction formed the memory subset. Blood was obtained by leukapheresis, after which PBMCs were separated by Ficoll-Histopaque density gradient centrifugation and cryopreserved in liquid nitrogen vapor phase. Purity and quantity of every magnetically sorted T cell population were checked by analytical flow cytometry. Each sorted fraction had its genomic DNA isolated and then quantified by UV absorbance on a Nanodrop 2000c. Using the deep immunoSEQ assay, TCR CDR3 regions were amplified from genomic DNA by multiplex PCR. For each cell subset, the extracted genomic DNA was distributed evenly across all wells of several immunoSEQ 96-well plates, and each plate served as one replicate. For sorted subsets, roughly 0.2 ug genomic DNA, equal to some 28,000 T cell genomes, was loaded into each replicate PCR. The purified libraries were quantified using a Qubit 3.0 fluorometer, sized with a Bioanalyzer 2100, and then quantified again using the KAPA Library Quantification kit. A separate single-read 150-cycle Illumina NextSeq 550 flow cell was used to sequence each immunoSEQ 96-well plate. Regarding the original processing steps: Because the immunoSEQ output included only junctional sequences and no quality scores, the filtering could not be the same as the filtering used for full-length reads. Sequences were annotated with PyIR, a Python wrapper for IgBLAST v1.9, and V/J genes and CDR3 were assigned using IMGT germline references. Reads were removed for weak V/J assignments (E-value above 1e-6), missing CDR3, stop codons, out-of-frame junctions, or ambiguous translated residues. A V3J clonotype was defined by an identical inferred V gene, J gene, and CDR3 amino acid sequence. To compute the percentage overlap between repertoires, the number of shared unique clonotypes was divided by the size of the smaller repertoire. Three approaches were used to assess repertoire richness: RTK rarefaction, the Chao1 estimator, and Recon v2.1 estimates of unobserved clonotypes. OLGA was used to compute generation probabilities for all TCRbeta clonotypes that the gDNA method yielded from a handful of donors. The clones in this table, taken by TCRdb from immuneACCESS, are in-frame only. Not every clone is retained; where verified, under half of the shortfall comes from an unresolved V gene, and the cause of the rest is unknown. That table furnishes V, J and clone size, whereas the DNA furnished D and trimming. The sample data list some 2 million clones, and 85% to 95% of these were observed just once. More than 0.1% of the sample lies in the top ten.

In this chain, TRBV2 is recombined with TRBJ1-1; no D gene call is confident. The receptor was isolated from a man between 18 and 29 years old in good health. Material for sequencing was naive CD4+ T cells sorted from blood. According to the study, the label for this sample's cell subset or site signals: CD45RA+ positively selected. The CDR3 sequence is CASITASEAFF. The DNA sequence reads TGTGCCAGCATAACAGCTAGTGAAGCTTTCTTT.